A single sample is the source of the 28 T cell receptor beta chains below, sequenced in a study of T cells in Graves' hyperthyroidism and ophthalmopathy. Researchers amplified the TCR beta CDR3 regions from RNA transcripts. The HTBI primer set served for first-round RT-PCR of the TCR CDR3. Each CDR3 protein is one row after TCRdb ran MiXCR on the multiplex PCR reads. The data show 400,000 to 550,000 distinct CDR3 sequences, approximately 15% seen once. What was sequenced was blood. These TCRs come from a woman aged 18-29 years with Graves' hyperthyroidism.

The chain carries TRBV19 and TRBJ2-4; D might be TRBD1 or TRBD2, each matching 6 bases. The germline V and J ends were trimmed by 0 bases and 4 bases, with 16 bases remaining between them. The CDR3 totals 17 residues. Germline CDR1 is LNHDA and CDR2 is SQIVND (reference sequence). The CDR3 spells CASSIEVWGAGKNIQYF. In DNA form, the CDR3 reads TGTGCCAGTAGTATAGAAGTCTGGGGGGCAGGGAAAAACATTCAGTACTTC.

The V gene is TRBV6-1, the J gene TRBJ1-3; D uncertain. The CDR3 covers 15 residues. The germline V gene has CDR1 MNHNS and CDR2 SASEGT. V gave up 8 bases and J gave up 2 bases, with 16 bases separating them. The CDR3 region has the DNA TGTGCCAGCTCCCGGACCCAGGCCGCTGGAAACACCATATATTTT. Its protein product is CASSRTQAAGNTIYF.

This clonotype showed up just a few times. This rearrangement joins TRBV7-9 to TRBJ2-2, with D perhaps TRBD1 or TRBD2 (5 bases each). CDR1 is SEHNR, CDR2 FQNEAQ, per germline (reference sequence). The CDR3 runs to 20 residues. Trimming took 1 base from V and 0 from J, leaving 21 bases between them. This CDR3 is CASSLGGYRIRVANTGELFF. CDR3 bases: TGTGCCAGCAGCTTAGGAGGGTACAGGATTCGGGTCGCGAACACCGGGGAGCTGTTTTTT.

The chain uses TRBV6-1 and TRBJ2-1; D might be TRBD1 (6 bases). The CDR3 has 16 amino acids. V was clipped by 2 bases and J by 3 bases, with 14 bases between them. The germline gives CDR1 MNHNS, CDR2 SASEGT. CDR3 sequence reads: CASSEQTGPSYNEQFF. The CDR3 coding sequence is TGTGCCAGCAGTGAACAGACAGGACCAAGCTACAATGAGCAGTTCTTC.

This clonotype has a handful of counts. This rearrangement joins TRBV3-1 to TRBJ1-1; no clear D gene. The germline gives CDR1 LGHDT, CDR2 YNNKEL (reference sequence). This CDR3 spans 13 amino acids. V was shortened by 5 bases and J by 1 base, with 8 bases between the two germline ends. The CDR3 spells CASSFRSNTEAFF. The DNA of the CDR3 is TGTGCCAGCAGCTTCCGTTCGAACACTGAAGCTTTCTTT. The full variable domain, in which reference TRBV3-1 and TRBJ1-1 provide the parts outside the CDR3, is DTAVSQTPKYLVTQMGNDKSIKCEQNLGHDTMYWYKQDSKKFLKIMFSYNNKELIINETVPNRFSPKSPDKAHLNLHINSLELGDSAVYFCASSFRSNTEAFFGQGTRLTVV.

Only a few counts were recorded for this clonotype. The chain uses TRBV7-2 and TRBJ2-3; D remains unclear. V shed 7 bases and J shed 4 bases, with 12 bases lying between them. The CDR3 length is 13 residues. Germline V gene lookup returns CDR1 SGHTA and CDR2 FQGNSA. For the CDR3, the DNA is TGTGCCAGCACTGTCTGGGGTTCAGATACGCAGTATTTT. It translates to CASTVWGSDTQYF.

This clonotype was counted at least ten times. This chain's CDR3 is CASSIETGSPGGYTF. For the CDR3, the DNA is TGTGCCAGTAGTATAGAGACAGGGAGTCCTGGTGGCTACACCTTC. V usage is TRBV19 and J usage is TRBJ1-2, with TRBD1 matching 7 bases. Per the germline V gene, CDR1 is LNHDA and CDR2 is SQIVND (reference sequence). Unmatched junction bases numbered 8, after V lost 0 bases and J lost 7 bases. The CDR3 contains 15 residues.

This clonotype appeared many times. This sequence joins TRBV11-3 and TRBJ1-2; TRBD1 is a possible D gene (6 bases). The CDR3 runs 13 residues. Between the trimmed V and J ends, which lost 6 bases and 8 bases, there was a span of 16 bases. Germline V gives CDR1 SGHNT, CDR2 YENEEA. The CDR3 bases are TGTGCCAGCAGGTCCACAGGGAGTCGAGGCTACACCTTC. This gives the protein CASRSTGSRGYTF.

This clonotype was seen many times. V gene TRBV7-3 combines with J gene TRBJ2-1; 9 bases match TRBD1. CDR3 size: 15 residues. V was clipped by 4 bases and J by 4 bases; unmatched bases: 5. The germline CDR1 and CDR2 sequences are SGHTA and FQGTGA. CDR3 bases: TGTGCCAGCAGCTCCCGGGACAGGGCTTACAATGAGCAGTTCTTC. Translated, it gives CASSSRDRAYNEQFF. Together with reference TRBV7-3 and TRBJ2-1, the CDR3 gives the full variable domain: GAGVSQTPSNKVTEKGKYVELRCDPISGHTALYWYRQSLGQGPEFLIYFQGTGAADDSGLPNDRFFAVRPEGSVSTLKIQRTERGDSAVYLCASSSRDRAYNEQFFGPGTRLTVL.

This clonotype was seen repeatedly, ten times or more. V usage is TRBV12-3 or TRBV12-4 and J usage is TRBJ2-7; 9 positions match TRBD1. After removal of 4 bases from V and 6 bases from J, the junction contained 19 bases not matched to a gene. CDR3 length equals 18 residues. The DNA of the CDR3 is TGTGCCAGCAGTTCAATAGCTTACCCGGGACAGGGCGATTGCGAGCAGTACTTC. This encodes CASSSIAYPGQGDCEQYF.

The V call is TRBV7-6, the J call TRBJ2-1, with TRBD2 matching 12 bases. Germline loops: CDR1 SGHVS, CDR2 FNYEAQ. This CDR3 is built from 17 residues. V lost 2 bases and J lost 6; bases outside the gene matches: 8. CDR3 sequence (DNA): TGTGCCAGCAGCTTATCTAGCGGGAGGGCCGCTTCCAATGAGCAGTTCTTC. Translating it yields CASSLSSGRAASNEQFF.

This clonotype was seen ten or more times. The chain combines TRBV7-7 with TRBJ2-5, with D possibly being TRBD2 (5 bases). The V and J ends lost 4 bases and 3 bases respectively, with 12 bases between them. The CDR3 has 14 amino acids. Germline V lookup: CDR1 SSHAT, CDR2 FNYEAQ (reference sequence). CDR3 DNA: TGTGCCAGCAGCTCGCTCGGGAAGGAAGAGACCCAGTACTTC. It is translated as CASSSLGKEETQYF.

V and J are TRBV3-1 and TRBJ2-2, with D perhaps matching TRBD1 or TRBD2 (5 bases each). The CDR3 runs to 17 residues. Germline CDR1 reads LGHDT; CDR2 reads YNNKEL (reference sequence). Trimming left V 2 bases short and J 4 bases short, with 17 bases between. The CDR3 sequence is CASSQTPPGTATGELFF. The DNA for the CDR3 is TGTGCCAGCAGCCAAACCCCCCCCGGGACGGCCACCGGGGAGCTGTTTTTT.

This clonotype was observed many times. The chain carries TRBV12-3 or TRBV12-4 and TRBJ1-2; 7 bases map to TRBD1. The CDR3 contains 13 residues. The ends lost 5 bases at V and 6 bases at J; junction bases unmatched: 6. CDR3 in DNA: TGTGCCAGCAGTACTGACAGGGCCAATGGCTACACCTTC. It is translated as CASSTDRANGYTF.

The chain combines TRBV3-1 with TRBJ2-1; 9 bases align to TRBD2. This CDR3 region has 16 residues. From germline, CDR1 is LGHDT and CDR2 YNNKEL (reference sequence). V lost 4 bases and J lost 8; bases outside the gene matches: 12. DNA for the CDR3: TGTGCCAGCAGCCGATCACTAGCGGGTTCGAGGGATGAGCAGTTCTTC. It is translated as CASSRSLAGSRDEQFF.

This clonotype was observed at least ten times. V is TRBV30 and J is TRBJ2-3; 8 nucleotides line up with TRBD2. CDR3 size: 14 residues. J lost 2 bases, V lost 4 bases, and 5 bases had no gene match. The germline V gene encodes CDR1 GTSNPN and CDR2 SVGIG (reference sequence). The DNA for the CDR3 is TGTGCCTGGACACCTAGCGGGCACACAGATACGCAGTATTTT. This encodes CAWTPSGHTDTQYF.

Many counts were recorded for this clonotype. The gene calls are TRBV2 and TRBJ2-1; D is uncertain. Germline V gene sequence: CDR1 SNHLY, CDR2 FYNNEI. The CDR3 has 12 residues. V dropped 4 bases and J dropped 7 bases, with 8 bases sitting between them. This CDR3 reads CASSGGVNEQFF. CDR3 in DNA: TGTGCCAGCAGTGGGGGTGTGAATGAGCAGTTCTTC.

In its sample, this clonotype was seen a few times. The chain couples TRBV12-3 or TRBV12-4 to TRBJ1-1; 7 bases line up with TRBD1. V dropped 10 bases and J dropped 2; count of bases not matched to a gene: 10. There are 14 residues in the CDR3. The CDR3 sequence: CATLSRGLNTEAFF. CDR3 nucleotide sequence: TGTGCCACCCTTAGTAGGGGGCTAAACACTGAAGCTTTCTTT.

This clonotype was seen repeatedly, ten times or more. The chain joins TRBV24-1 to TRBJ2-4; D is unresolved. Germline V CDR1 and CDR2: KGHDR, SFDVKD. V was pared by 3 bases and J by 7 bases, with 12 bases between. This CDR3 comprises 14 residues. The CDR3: CATSDPAVGNIQYF. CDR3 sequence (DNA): TGTGCCACCAGTGATCCGGCGGTAGGGAACATTCAGTACTTC.

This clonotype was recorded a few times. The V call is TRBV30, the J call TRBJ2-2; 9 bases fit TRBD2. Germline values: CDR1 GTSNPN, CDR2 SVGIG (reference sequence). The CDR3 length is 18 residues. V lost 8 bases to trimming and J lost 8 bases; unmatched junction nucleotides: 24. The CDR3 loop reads CASSIGGLAGRVPGELFF. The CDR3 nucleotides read TGTGCCAGTAGTATAGGAGGTCTAGCGGGAAGAGTCCCTGGGGAGCTGTTTTTT.

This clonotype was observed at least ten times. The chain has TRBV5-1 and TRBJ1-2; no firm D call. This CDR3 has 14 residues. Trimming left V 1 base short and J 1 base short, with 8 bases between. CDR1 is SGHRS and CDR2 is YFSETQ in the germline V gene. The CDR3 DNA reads TGCGCCAGCAGCTTGCTGGGCTTTAACTATGGCTACACCTTC. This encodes CASSLLGFNYGYTF.

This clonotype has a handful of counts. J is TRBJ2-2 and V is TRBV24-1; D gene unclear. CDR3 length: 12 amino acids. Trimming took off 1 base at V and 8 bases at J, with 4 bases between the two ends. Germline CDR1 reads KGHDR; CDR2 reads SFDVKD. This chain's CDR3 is CATSDFEGELFF. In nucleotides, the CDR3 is TGTGCCACCAGTGATTTCGAGGGGGAGCTGTTTTTT.

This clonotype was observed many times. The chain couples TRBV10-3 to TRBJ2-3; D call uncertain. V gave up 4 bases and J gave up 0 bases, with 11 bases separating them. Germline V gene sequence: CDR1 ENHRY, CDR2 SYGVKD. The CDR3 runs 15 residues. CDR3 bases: TGTGCCATCAGTGCCCTTCCCGGGAGCACAGATACGCAGTATTTT. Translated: CAISALPGSTDTQYF.

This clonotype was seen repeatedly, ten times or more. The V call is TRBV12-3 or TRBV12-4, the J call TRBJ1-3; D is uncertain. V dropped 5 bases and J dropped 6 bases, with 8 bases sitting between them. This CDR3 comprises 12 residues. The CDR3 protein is CASSQKVNTIYF. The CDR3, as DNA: TGTGCCAGCAGTCAGAAGGTAAACACCATATATTTT.

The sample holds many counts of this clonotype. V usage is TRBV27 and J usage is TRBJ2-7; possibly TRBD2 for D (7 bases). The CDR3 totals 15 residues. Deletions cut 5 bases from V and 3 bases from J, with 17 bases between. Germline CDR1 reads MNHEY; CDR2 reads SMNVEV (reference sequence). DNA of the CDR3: TGTGCCAGCAGTGGGAGGGAAGCGGGACACTACGAGCAGTACTTC. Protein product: CASSGREAGHYEQYF.

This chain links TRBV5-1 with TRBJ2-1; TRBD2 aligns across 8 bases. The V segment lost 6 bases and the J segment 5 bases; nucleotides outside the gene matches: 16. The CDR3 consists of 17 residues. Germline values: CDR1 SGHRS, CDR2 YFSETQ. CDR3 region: CASTTTPGLGGNNEQFF. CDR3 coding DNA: TGCGCCAGCACGACGACGCCGGGACTAGGGGGGAACAATGAGCAGTTCTTC.

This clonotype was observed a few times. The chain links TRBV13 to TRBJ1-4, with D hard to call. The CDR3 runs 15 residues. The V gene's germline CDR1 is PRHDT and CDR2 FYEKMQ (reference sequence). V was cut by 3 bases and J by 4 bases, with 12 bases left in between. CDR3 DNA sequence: TGTGCCAGCAGCTTGGTTCCCCAGGATAATGAAAAACTGTTTTTT. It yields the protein CASSLVPQDNEKLFF.

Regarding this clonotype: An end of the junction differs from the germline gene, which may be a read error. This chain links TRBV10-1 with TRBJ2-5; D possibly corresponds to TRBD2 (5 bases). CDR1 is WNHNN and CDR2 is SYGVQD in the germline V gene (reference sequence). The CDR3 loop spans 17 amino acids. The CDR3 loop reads CASSEGLAPHGQEAQYF. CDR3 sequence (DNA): TGCGCCAGCAGTGAGGGGCTAGCTCCTCATGGGCAAGAGGCCCAGTACTTC.